Listed below are T cell receptor beta chains from one sample, sequenced in a study of molecular identifiers for immune sequencing clone quantification. TCRdb re-derived calls from the PCR reads in MiXCR, one entry per CDR3 protein. The data hold about 640,000 distinct CDR3 sequences, with 15% to 20% observed a single time. Sequenced sample: naive CD8+ T cells from blood, with Jurkat cell RNA spiked in. Receptors were obtained from a human donor in good health. Some libraries in this study had Jurkat cell RNA spiked in. Both conserved end residues are trimmed from each CDR3.

j_call cdr3_length v_call cdr3_aa
TRBJ2-2 12 TRBV24-1 ATSDLAIDGELF
TRBJ1-1 13 TRBV9 ASSVTLSTDTEAF
TRBJ2-3 18 TRBV7-9 ASSKNSRSSGRSFTDTQY
TRBJ2-7 14 TRBV4-3 ASSQDLGISSYEQY
TRBJ2-1 13 TRBV27 ASRGLAGPYNEQF
TRBJ2-3 13 TRBV10-3 AISIGAVRTDTQY
TRBJ2-7 13 TRBV27 ASRAGPGVGYEQY
TRBJ2-1 11 TRBV5-4 ASSPRYSNEQF
TRBJ2-7 11 TRBV4-3 ASSQETGDEQY
TRBJ1-6 13 TRBV4-3 ASSQWTGGNSPLH
TRBJ1-2 15 TRBV28 ASEGPPRDRLRYGYT
TRBJ1-5 14 TRBV7-9 ASSSGVDRVNQPQH
TRBJ2-1 11 TRBV19 ASSQPGLLGQF
TRBJ2-7 12 TRBV4-2 ASSQVEATYEQY
TRBJ1-2 11 TRBV28 ASREDRGCGYT
TRBJ1-6 17 TRBV7-6 ASSSLGGHLSSYNSPLH
TRBJ1-4 18 TRBV9 ASSGGQDSRDFGPNEKLF
TRBJ2-5 15 TRBV12-3/TRBV12-4 ASSFERGSRGQETQY
TRBJ2-7 13 TRBV9 ASSPWDSPSYEQY
TRBJ2-7 12 TRBV20-1 SAGTSETQGEQY
TRBJ2-3 15 TRBV4-3 ASSQILLAGGEDTQY
TRBJ2-7 15 TRBV27 ASSSVGVGGPHYEQC
TRBJ2-7 11 TRBV28 ASSFVTGGEQY
TRBJ2-3 12 TRBV3-1 ASSQNRGTDTQY
TRBJ2-3 12 TRBV9 ASSETTGSDTQY
TRBJ2-7 10 TRBV5-1 ASGTGDYEQY
TRBJ2-2 14 TRBV19 ASSIEFGFPTGELF
TRBJ1-1 14 TRBV4-3 ASSQDFLGPNTEAF
TRBJ1-1 11 TRBV2 ASSESGASEAF
TRBJ2-1 16 TRBV4-3 ASSQDRGGKSSYNEQF
TRBJ2-2 14 TRBV19 ASGKEGPMNTGELF
TRBJ2-1 9 TRBV19 ATTLGDEQF
TRBJ2-3 12 TRBV5-1 ASSLKKGADTQY
TRBJ2-4 12 TRBV28 ASRRRWTDNIQY
TRBJ2-5 12 TRBV14 ASSPIRTTWTQY
TRBJ2-1 12 TRBV29-1 SVEGTTWYNEQF
TRBJ1-1 14 TRBV12-3/TRBV12-4 ASTTGGGIWGTEAF
TRBJ1-6 14 TRBV5-4 ASSRQGVSYNSPLH
TRBJ2-1 14 TRBV6-5 ASSYTGPSSYNEQF
TRBJ2-7 13 TRBV19 ASSIGAARSYEQY
TRBJ1-4 12 TRBV19 ASQQGATREKLF
TRBJ1-2 11 TRBV7-9 ASSLAQGHGYT
TRBJ2-1 11 TRBV12-3/TRBV12-4 ASSVAPSDEQF
TRBJ1-3 11 TRBV27 ASGFPNGNTIY
TRBJ2-1 14 TRBV4-2 ASSQVGLADYNEQF
TRBJ2-7 11 TRBV2 ASSEFKGNEQY